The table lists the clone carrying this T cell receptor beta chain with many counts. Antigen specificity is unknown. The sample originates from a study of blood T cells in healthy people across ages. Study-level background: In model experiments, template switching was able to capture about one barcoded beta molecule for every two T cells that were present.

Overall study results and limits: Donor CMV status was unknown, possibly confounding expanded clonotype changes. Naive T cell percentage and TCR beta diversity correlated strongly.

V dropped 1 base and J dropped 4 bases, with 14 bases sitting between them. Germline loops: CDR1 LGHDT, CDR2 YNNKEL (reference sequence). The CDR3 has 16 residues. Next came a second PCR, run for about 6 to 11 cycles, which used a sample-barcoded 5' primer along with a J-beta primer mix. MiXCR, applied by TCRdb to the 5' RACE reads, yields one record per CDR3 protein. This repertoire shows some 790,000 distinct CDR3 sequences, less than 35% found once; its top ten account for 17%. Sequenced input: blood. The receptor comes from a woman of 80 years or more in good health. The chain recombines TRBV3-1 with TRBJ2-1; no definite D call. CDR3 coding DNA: TGTGCCAGCAGCCAAGTTAGTGTAAAGGGATACAATGAGCAGTTCTTC. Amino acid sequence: CASSQVSVKGYNEQFF.